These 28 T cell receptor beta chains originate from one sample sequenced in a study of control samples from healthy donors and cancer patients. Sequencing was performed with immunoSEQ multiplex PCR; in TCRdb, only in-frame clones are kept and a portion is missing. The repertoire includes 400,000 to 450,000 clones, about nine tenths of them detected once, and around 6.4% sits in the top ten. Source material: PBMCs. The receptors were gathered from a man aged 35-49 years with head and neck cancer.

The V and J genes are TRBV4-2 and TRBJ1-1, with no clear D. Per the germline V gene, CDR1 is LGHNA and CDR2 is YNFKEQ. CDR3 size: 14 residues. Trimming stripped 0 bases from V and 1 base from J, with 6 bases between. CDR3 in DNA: TGTGCCAGCAGCCAAGATTGGGGGAACACTGAAGCTTTCTTT. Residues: CASSQDWGNTEAFF.

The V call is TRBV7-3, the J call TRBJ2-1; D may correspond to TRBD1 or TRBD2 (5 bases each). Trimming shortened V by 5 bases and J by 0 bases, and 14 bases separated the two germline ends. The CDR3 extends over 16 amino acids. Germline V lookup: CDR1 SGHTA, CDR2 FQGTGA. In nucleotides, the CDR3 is TGTGCCAGCAGCATGGGGGAAGATAGCTCCTACAATGAGCAGTTCTTC. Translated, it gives CASSMGEDSSYNEQFF.

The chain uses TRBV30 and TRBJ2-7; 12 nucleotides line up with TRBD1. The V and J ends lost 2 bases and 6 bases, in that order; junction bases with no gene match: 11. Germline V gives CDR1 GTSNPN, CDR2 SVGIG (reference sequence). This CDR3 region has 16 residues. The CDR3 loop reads CAWSQVLGTGGSEQYF. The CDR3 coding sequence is TGTGCCTGGAGTCAGGTACTGGGGACAGGGGGCTCCGAGCAGTACTTC. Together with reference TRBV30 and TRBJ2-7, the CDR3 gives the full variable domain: SQTIHQWPATLVQPVGSPLSLECTVEGTSNPNLYWYRQAAGRGLQLLFYSVGIGQISSEVPQNLSASRPQDRQFILSSKKLLLSDSGFYLCAWSQVLGTGGSEQYFGPGTRLTVT.

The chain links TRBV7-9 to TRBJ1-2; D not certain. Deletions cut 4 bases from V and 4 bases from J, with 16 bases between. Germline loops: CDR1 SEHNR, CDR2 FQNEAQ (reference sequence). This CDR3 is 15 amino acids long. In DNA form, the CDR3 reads TGTGCCAGCAGCTCTTCGCGGGCAGGAACCTATGGCTACACCTTC. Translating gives CASSSSRAGTYGYTF.

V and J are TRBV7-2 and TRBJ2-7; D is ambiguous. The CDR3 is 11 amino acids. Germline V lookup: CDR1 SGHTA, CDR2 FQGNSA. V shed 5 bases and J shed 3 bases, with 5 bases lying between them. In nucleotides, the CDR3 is TGTGCCAGCAGCGGTGACTACGAGCAGTACTTC. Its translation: CASSGDYEQYF.

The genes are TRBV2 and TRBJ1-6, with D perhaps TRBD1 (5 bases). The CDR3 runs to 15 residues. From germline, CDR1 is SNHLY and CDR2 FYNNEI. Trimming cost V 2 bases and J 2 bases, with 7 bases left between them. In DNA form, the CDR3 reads TGTGCCAGCAGTGAACAGGGCCCCTATAATTCACCCCTCCACTTT. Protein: CASSEQGPYNSPLHF.

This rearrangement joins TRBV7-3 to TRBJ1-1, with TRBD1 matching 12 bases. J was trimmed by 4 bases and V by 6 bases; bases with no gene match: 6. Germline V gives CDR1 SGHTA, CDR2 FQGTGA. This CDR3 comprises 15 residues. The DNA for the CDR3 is TGTGCCAGCAGTCCCGGGACAGGGGGCGGCACTGAAGCTTTCTTT. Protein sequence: CASSPGTGGGTEAFF.

The CDR3 loop is CASSLLAQGTGELFF. CDR3 sequence (DNA): TGTGCCAGCAGCTTACTAGCCCAGGGCACCGGGGAGCTGTTTTTT. The genes are TRBV7-2 and TRBJ2-2; D may be TRBD1 or TRBD2 (5 bases each). V dropped 2 bases and J dropped 4 bases, with 11 bases sitting between them. The CDR3 has 15 residues. Germline V gene sequence: CDR1 SGHTA, CDR2 FQGNSA.

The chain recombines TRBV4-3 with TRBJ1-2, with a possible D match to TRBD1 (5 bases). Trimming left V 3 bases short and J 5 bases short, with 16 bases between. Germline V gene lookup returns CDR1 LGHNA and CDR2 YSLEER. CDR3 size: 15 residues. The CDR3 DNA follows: TGCGCCAGCAGCCAGGAATGGGGACGGAATTATGGCTACACCTTC. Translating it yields CASSQEWGRNYGYTF.

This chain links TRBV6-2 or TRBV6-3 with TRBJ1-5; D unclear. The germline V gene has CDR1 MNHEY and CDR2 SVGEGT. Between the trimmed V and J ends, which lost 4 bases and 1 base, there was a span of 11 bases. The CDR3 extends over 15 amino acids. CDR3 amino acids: CASSLWTGSNQPQHF. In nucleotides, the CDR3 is TGTGCCAGCAGTTTATGGACGGGAAGCAATCAGCCCCAGCATTTT.

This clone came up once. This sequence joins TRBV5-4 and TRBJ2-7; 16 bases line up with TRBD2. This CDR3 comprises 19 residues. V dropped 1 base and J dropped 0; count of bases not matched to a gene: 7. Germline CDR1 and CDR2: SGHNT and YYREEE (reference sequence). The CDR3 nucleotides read TGTGCCAGCAGCTTGATGGGACTAGCGGGGGGGAAACTCTCCTACGAGCAGTACTTC. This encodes CASSLMGLAGGKLSYEQYF.

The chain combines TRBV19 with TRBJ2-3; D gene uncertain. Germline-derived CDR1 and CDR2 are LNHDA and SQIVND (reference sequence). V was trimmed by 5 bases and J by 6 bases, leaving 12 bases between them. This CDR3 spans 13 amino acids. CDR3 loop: CASSVPPTDTQYF. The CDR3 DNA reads TGTGCCAGTAGTGTCCCCCCGACGGATACGCAGTATTTT.

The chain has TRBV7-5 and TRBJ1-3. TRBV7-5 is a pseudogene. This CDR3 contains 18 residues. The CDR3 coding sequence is TGTGCCAGAAGCTTACGCCTGAGGACGGGGAGCTCTGGAAACACCATATATTTT. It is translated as CARSLRLRTGSSGNTIYF.

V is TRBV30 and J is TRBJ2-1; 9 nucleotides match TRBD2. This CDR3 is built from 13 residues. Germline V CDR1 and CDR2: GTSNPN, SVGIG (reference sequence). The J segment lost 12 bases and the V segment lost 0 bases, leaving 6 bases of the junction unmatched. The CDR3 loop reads CAWSVGLAGTQFF. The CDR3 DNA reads TGTGCCTGGAGTGTGGGTCTAGCGGGGACGCAGTTCTTC. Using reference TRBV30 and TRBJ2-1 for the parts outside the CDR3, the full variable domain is SQTIHQWPATLVQPVGSPLSLECTVEGTSNPNLYWYRQAAGRGLQLLFYSVGIGQISSEVPQNLSASRPQDRQFILSSKKLLLSDSGFYLCAWSVGLAGTQFFGPGTRLTVL.

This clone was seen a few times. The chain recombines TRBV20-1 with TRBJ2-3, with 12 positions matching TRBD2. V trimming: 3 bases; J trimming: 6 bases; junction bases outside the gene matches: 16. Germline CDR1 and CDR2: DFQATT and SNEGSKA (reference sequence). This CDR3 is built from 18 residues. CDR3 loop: CSASRPSGGVSTSDTQYF. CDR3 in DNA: TGCAGTGCTAGTCGCCCTAGCGGGGGGGTATCCACGTCGGATACGCAGTATTTT.

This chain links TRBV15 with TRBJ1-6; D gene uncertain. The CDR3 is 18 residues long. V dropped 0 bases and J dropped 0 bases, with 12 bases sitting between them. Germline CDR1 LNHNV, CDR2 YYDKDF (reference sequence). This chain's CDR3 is CATSRDFVLNSYNSPLHF. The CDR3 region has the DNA TGTGCCACCAGCAGAGATTTCGTTTTAAACTCCTATAATTCACCCCTCCACTTT.

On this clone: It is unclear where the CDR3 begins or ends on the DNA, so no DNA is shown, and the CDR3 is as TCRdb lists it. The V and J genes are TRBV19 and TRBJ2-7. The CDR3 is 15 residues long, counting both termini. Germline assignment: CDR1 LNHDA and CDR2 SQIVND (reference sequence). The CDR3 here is CASSIFRAGHYEQYF.

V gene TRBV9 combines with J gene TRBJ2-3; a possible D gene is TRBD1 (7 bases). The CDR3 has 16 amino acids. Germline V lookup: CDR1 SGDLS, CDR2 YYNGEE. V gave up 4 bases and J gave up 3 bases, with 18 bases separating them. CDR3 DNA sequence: TGTGCCAGCAGCCCCCGACAGGGCGGGGAAACAGATACGCAGTATTTT. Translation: CASSPRQGGETDTQYF. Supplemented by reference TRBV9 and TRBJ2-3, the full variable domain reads DSGVTQTPKHLITATGQRVTLRCSPRSGDLSVYWYQQSLDQGLQFLIQYYNGEERAKGNILERFSAQQFPDLHSELNLSSLELGDSALYFCASSPRQGGETDTQYFGPGTRLTVL.

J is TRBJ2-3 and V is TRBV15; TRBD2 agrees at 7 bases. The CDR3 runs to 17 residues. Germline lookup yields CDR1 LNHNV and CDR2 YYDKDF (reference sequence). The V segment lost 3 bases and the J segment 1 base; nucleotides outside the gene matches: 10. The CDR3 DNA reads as TGTGCCACCAGCAGGGGTACCTTCCGGGAGGGCACAGATACGCAGTATTTT. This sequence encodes CATSRGTFREGTDTQYF.

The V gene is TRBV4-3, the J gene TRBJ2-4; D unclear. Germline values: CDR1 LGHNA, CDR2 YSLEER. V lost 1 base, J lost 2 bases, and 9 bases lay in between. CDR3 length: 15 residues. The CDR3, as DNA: TGCGCCAGCAGCCAAGGGGCAGGCTCCAAAAACATTCAGTACTTC. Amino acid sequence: CASSQGAGSKNIQYF.

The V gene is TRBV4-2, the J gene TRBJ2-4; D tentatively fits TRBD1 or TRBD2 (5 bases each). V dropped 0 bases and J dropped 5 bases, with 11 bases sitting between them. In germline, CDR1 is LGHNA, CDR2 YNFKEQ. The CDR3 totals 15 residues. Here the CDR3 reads CASSQESGRENIQYF. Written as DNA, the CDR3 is TGTGCCAGCAGCCAAGAGTCGGGACGGGAAAACATTCAGTACTTC.

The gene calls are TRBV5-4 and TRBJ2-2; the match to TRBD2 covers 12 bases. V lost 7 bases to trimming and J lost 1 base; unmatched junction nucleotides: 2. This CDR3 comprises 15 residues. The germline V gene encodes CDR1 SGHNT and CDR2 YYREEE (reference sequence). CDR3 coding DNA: TGTGCCAGCGCGACTAGCGGGGGGAACACCGGGGAGCTGTTTTTT. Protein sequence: CASATSGGNTGELFF.

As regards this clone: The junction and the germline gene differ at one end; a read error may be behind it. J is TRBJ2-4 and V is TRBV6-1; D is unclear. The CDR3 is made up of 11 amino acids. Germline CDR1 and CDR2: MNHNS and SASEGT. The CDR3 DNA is TGTGCCAGCAGTGACGTGAGGCAGGAGCATTTC. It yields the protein CASSDVRQEHF.

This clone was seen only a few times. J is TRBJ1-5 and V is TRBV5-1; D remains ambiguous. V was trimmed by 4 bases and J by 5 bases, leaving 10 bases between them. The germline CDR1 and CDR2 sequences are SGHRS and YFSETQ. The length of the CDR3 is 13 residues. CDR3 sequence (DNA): TGCGCCAGCAGCGAGAGCAGCGATCAGCCCCAGCATTTT. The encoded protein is CASSESSDQPQHF.

The DNA for the CDR3 is TGTGCCTGGAGTAGGGACGGACAAGAGACCCAGTACTTC. Protein: CAWSRDGQETQYF. The rearrangement uses TRBV30 and TRBJ2-5, with D tentatively TRBD1 or TRBD2 (5 bases each). CDR1 is GTSNPN and CDR2 is SVGIG in the germline V gene (reference sequence). The CDR3 loop spans 13 amino acids. The germline V and J ends were trimmed by 2 bases and 2 bases, with 9 bases remaining between them.

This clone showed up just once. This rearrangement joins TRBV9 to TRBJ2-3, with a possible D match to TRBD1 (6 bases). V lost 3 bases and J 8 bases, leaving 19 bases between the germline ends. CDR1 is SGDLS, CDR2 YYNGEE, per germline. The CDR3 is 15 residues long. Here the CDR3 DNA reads TGTGCCAGCAGCGAGCTAGGACAGTCCCAGGGTACGCAGTATTTT. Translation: CASSELGQSQGTQYF.

CDR3 protein: CATKGPGEQYF. The CDR3 DNA reads TGTGCCACCAAGGGACCGGGCGAGCAGTACTTC. The V and J genes are TRBV15 and TRBJ2-7, with D perhaps given as TRBD1 or TRBD2 (5 bases each). The CDR3 covers 11 residues. Trimming took off 7 bases at V and 6 bases at J, with 10 bases between the two ends. CDR1 is LNHNV, CDR2 YYDKDF, per germline (reference sequence).

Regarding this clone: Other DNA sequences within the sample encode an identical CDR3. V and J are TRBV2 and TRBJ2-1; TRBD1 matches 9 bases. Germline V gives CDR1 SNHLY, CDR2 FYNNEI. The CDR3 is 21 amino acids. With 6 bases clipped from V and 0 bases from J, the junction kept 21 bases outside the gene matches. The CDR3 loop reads CASRALATGTGTRSSYNEQFF. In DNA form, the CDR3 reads TGTGCCAGCAGGGCGTTGGCGACCGGGACAGGGACCAGGAGCTCCTACAATGAGCAGTTCTTC.